This record looks at one T cell receptor beta chain sequence and its context. These data come from a study of CD8 T cells in Susac syndrome. The V gene end was trimmed by 8 bases and the J gene end by 8 bases; junction bases not matched to a gene: 8. The CDR3 loop spans 14 amino acids. CDR1 and CDR2 from the germline V gene are SEHNR and FQNEAQ (reference sequence). RNA was extracted with the RNeasy kit, and a quantity of roughly 0.5 to 1 ug was reverse transcribed using random hexamers. One entry per CDR3 protein, called by TCRdb with MiXCR from the immunoSEQ multiplex PCR reads. Here the sample spans 150,000 to 250,000 distinct CDR3 sequences, roughly 96% being singletons.

Specimen: CD4+ T cells from PBMCs. V usage is TRBV7-9 and J usage is TRBJ2-1, with TRBD2 matching 11 bases. The receptor was derived from a human donor with multiple sclerosis. The CDR3 reads CASLLAGVGYEQFF. The DNA of the CDR3 is TGTGCCAGCCTACTAGCGGGAGTAGGTTATGAGCAGTTCTTC. The variable domain in full, with the rest retrieved from reference TRBV7-9 and TRBJ2-1, is DTGVSQNPRHKITKRGQNVTFRCDPISEHNRLYWYRQTLGQGPEFLTYFQNEAQLEKSRLLSDRFSAERPKGSFSTLEIQRTEQGDSAMYLCASLLAGVGYEQFFGPGTRLTVL.